The rows below give T cell receptor beta chains drawn from one sample of a study of cytomegalovirus exposure and HLA in healthy donors. TCRdb's table, derived via immunoSEQ multiplex PCR, lists solely in-frame clones and lacks some. Of 80,000 or so clones detected, approximately 72% appear once; the ten largest clones hold 11%. The sample consisted of PBMCs. The receptor set was obtained from a woman between 40 and 55 years old in good health and CMV-seropositive. The CDR3 runs from the conserved cysteine through the conserved F or W. D genes are given only for firm matches. Some rows mark clone size as missing; the rest say once, few, many or name a class of expanded clone.

TRBV4-2	TRBJ2-1	.	TRBD2	TGTGCCAGCAGCCAAGGGTCAGTAGCGGGCGACTACAATGAGCAGTTCTTC	CASSQGSVAGDYNEQFF
TRBV4-1	TRBJ2-1	once	TRBD2	TGCGCCAGCTCGAAAGCGGGGCGGGAATCCGATGAGCAGTTCTTC	CASSKAGRESDEQFF
TRBV19	TRBJ1-1	.	TRBD1	TGTGCCAGTAGCACCGGACAGGGCCGCACTGAAGCTTTCTTT	CASSTGQGRTEAFF
TRBV5-6	TRBJ1-2	once	.	TGTGCCAGCAGCACACAGGGCCGCTACACCTTC	CASSTQGRYTF
TRBV7-9	TRBJ1-1	.	.	TGTGCCAGCAGGACGACAGTCCAGAACACTGAAGCTTTCTTT	CASRTTVQNTEAFF
TRBV10-2	TRBJ2-5	.	TRBD1	TGCGCCAGCAGTGAGGGCCGCAGGGGGGAGACCCAGTACTTC	CASSEGRRGETQYF
TRBV6-6	TRBJ1-4	.	TRBD1	TGTGCCAGCAGTGACAGGGGTAGGGAAAAACTGTTTTTT	CASSDRGREKLFF
TRBV28	TRBJ1-2	few	.	TGTGCCAGCTCGGGTCGAGAGGGAGCGGTAGGCTACACCTTC	CASSGREGAVGYTF
TRBV2	TRBJ1-5	.	.	TGTGCCAGCACTCCCACCAGGACTGGGAATCAGCCCCAGCATTTT	CASTPTRTGNQPQHF
TRBV13	TRBJ2-5	.	.	TGTGCCAGCAGCTTAAGTAGTAGCGAGACCCAGTACTTC	CASSLSSSETQYF
TRBV6-6	TRBJ1-2	few	TRBD1	TGTGCCAGCAATTCACAGGGGGTGGGCTATGGCTACACCTTC	CASNSQGVGYGYTF
TRBV28	TRBJ2-7	.	.	TGTGCCAGCAGCTCCTCAGGGCACAACGAGCAGTACTTC	CASSSSGHNEQYF
TRBV28	TRBJ2-1	.	.	TGTGCCAGCAGTAATAGCAACAATGAGCAGTTCTTC	CASSNSNNEQFF
TRBV30	TRBJ2-7	.	.	TGTGCCTGTACAGGGTTCGACGAGCAGTACTTC	CACTGFDEQYF
TRBV19	TRBJ1-5	.	.	TGTGCCAGTTCCACTCTCGGTCAGCCCCAGCATTTT	CASSTLGQPQHF
TRBV2	TRBJ2-7	.	.	TGTGCCAGCACGCGGTTTTACGAGCAGTACTTC	CASTRFYEQYF
TRBV2	TRBJ1-5	.	.	TGTGCCAGCAACGAGGGGGGGTTTGTGCAGCCCCAGCATTTT	CASNEGGFVQPQHF